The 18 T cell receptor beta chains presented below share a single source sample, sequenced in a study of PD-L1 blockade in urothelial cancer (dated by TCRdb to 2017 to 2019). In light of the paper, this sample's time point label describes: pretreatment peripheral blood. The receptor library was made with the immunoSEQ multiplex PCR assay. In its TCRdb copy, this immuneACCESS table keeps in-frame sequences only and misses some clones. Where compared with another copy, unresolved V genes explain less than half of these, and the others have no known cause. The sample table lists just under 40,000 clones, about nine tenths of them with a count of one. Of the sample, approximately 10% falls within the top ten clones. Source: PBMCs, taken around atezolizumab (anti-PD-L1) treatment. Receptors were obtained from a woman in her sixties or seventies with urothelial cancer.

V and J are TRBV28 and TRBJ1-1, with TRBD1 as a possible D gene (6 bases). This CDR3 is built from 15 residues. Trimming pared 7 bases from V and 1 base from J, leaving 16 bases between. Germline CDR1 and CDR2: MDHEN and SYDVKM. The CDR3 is CASTIGGGGNTEAFF. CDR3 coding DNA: TGTGCCAGCACCATAGGGGGTGGTGGGAACACTGAAGCTTTCTTT.

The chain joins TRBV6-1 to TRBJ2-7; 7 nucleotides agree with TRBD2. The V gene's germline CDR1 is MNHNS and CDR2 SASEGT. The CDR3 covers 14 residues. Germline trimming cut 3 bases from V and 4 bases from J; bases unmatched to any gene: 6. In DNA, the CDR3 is TGTGCCAGCAGTGACGGGAGGAGGTCTTACGAGCAGTACTTC. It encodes CASSDGRRSYEQYF.

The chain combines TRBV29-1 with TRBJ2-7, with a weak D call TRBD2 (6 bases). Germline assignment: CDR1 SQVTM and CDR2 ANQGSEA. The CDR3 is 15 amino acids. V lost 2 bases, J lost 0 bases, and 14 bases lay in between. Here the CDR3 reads CSVEKGSGSSYEQYF. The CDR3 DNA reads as TGCAGCGTTGAAAAAGGTAGCGGAAGCTCCTACGAGCAGTACTTC.

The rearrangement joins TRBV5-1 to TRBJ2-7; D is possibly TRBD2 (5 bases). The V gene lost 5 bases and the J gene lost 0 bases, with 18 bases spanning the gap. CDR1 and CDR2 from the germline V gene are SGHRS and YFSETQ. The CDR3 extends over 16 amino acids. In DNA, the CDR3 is TGCGCCAGCAGTCCCACAACCCGGGGAGCCTCCTACGAGCAGTACTTC. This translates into CASSPTTRGASYEQYF.

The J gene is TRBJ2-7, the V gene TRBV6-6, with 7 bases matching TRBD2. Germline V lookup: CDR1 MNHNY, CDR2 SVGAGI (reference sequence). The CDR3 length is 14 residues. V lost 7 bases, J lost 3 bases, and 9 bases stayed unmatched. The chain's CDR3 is CASTFGTNFYEQYF. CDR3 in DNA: TGTGCCAGCACCTTCGGGACTAACTTCTACGAGCAGTACTTC.

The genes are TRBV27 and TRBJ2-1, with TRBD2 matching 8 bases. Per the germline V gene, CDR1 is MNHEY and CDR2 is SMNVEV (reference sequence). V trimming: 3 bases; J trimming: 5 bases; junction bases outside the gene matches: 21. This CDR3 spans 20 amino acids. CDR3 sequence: CASSFPREGLGTRGHNEQFF. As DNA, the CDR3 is TGTGCCAGCAGTTTCCCCCGAGAGGGGTTGGGGACTAGGGGACACAATGAGCAGTTCTTC.

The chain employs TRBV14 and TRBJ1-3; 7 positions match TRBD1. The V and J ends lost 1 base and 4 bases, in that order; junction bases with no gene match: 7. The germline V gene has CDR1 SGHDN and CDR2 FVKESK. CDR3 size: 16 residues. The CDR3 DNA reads TGTGCCAGCAGCCAAGTCCGGACAGGCCCCGGAAACACCATATATTTT. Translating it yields CASSQVRTGPGNTIYF.

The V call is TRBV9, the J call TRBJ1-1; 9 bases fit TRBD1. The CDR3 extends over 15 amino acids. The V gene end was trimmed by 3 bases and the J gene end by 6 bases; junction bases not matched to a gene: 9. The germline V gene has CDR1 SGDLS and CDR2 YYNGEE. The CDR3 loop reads CASSAVLGQGSEAFF. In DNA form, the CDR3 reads TGTGCCAGCAGCGCGGTCCTGGGACAGGGTTCTGAAGCTTTCTTT.

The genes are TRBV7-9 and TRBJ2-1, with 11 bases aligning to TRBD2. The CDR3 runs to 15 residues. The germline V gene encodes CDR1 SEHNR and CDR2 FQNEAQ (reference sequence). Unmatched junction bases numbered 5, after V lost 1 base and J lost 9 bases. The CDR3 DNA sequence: TGTGCCAGCAGCTTAGACCTAGCGGGAGGTATTGAGCAGTTCTTC. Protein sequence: CASSLDLAGGIEQFF.

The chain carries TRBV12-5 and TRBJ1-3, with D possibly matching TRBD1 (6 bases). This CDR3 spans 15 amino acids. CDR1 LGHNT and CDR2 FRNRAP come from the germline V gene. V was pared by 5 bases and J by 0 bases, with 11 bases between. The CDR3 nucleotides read TGTGCTAGTGGTCCCGGACAGCACTCTGGAAACACCATATATTTT. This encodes CASGPGQHSGNTIYF.

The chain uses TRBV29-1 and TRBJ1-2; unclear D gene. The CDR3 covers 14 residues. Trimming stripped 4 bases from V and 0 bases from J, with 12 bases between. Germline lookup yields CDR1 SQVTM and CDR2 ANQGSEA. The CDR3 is CSVGAGAANYGYTF. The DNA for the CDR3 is TGCAGCGTTGGAGCGGGCGCTGCTAACTATGGCTACACCTTC.

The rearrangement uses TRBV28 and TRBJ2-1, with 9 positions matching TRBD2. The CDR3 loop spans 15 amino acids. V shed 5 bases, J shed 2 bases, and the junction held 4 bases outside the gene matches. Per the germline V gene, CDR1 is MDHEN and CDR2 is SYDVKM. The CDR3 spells CASSKSSGTYNEQFF. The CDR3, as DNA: TGTGCCAGCAGTAAATCTAGCGGGACCTACAATGAGCAGTTCTTC.

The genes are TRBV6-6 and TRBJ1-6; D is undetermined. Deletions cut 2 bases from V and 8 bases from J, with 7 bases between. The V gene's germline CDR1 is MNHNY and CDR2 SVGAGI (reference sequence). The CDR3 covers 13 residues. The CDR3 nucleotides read TGTGCCAGCAGTTACGGCGGGGATTCACCCCTCCACTTT. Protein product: CASSYGGDSPLHF.

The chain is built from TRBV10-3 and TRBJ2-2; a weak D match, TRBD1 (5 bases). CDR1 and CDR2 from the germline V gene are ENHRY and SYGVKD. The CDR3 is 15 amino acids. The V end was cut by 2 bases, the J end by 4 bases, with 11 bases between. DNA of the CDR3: TGTGCCATCAGTGAGAAAGGGGCGCCCACCGGGGAGCTGTTTTTT. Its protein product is CAISEKGAPTGELFF.

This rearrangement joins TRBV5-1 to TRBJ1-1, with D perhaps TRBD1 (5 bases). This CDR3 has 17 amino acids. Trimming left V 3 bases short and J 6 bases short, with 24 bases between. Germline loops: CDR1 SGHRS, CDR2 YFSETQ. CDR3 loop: CASSSGSVGGGLAEAFF. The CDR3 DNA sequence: TGCGCCAGCAGCTCGGGGTCCGTCGGGGGTGGCCTCGCTGAAGCTTTCTTT.

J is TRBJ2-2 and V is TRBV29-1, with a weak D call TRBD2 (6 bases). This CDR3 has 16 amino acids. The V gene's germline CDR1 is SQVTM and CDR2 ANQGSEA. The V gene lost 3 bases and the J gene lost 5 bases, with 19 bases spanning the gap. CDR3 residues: CSVDIHGAGKTGELFF. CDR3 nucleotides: TGCAGCGTTGACATCCACGGGGCGGGGAAAACCGGGGAGCTGTTTTTT.

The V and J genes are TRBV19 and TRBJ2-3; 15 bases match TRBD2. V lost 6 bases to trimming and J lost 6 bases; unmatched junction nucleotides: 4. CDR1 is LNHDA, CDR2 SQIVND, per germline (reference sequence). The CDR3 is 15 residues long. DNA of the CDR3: TGTGCCAGTAGCGGGACTAGCGGGAGGTTCGATACGCAGTATTTT. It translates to CASSGTSGRFDTQYF.

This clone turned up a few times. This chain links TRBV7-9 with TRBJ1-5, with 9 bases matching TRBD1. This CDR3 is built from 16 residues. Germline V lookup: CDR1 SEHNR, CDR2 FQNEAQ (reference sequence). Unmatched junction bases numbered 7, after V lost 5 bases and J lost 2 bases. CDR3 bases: TGTGCCAGCAGCCCCTCTTGGACAGGGGGCAATCAGCCCCAGCATTTT. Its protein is CASSPSWTGGNQPQHF.